Below are 29 T cell receptor beta chains sequenced from a single sample in a study of T cells after yellow fever vaccination. One entry per CDR3 protein, called by TCRdb with MiXCR from the 5' RACE reads. The sample has about 300,000 distinct CDR3 sequences, approximately 3.9% seen once. Sequencing was performed on PBMCs, taken 5 days after the yellow fever booster vaccination. These receptors came from a man aged 18 to 30 who received the YFV17D yellow fever vaccine.

Ten or more counts support this clonotype. This chain links TRBV3-1 with TRBJ2-7; TRBD2 matches 10 bases. There are 15 residues in the CDR3. With V trimmed by 4 bases and J by 3 bases, 6 bases remained unmatched. CDR1 and CDR2 from the germline V gene are LGHDT and YNNKEL (reference sequence). In DNA, the CDR3 is TGTGCCAGCAGCCTCCTACTAGCGGGGTTCTACGAGCAGTACTTC. Amino acid sequence: CASSLLLAGFYEQYF.

This chain links TRBV4-2 with TRBJ2-7, with TRBD1 as a possible D gene (5 bases). V dropped 1 base and J dropped 1 base, with 11 bases sitting between them. This CDR3 is built from 15 residues. Germline lookup yields CDR1 LGHNA and CDR2 YNFKEQ. The CDR3 DNA sequence: TGTGCCAGCAGCCAAGGGCAGGGCGCTTCCTACGAGCAGTACTTC. Residues: CASSQGQGASYEQYF.

This clonotype was counted between two and nine times. The rearrangement joins TRBV24-1 to TRBJ2-5, with 7 bases that match TRBD1. There are 12 residues in the CDR3. CDR1 is KGHDR, CDR2 SFDVKD, per germline. V shed 7 bases and J 5 bases; nucleotides not matched to a gene: 3. CDR3 protein: CATRGQLETQYF. The DNA for the CDR3 is TGTGCCACCAGGGGACAGCTGGAGACCCAGTACTTC.

This clonotype was seen at least ten times. V gene TRBV7-8 combines with J gene TRBJ2-5; TRBD2 agrees at 7 bases. The CDR3 contains 17 residues. The germline V gene encodes CDR1 SGHVS and CDR2 FQNEAQ. V trimming: 5 bases; J trimming: 4 bases; junction bases outside the gene matches: 16. In DNA form, the CDR3 reads TGTGCCAGCAGCCTCCCGAGGGAGGGCTCAGGGCGAGAGACCCAGTACTTC. Its translation: CASSLPREGSGRETQYF. The whole variable domain, filled in from reference TRBV7-8 and TRBJ2-5, reads GAGVSQSPRYKVAKRGQDVALRCDPISGHVSLFWYQQALGQGPEFLTYFQNEAQLDKSGLPSDRFFAERPEGSVSTLKIQRTQQEDSAVYLCASSLPREGSGRETQYFGPGTRLLVL.

Ten or more counts support this clonotype. The V and J genes are TRBV28 and TRBJ2-1; 8 bases fit TRBD2. The germline gives CDR1 MDHEN, CDR2 SYDVKM. Trimming took 2 bases from V and 3 from J; bases not matched to a gene: 3. The CDR3 has 15 amino acids. The DNA of the CDR3 is TGTGCCAGCAGTTTAGCGGGGGGCTACTACAATGAGCAGTTCTTC. Translating gives CASSLAGGYYNEQFF.

Note on this clonotype: One end of the junction varies from germline; a read error may be responsible. This chain links TRBV27 with TRBJ2-6; D possibly corresponds to TRBD2 (6 bases). The CDR3 has 17 residues. The germline gives CDR1 MNHEY, CDR2 SMNVEV (reference sequence). CDR3 protein: CASSPGLDVSGAYVLTF. The CDR3, as DNA: TGTGCCAGCAGTCCGGGACTCGACGTCTCTGGGGCCTACGTCCTGACTTTC.

Only a few counts were recorded for this clonotype. The chain links TRBV21-1 to TRBJ2-7; TRBD2 reflects the table's D call only, with no check against the DNA. TRBV21-1 is noted as a pseudogene. The CDR3 is 15 residues long. The CDR3 spells CASSKGEGVTYEQYV. The CDR3 DNA follows: TGTGCCAGCAGCAAAGGGGAGGGAGTGACCTACGAGCAGTACGTC.

The table lists this clonotype with many counts. The rearrangement links TRBV11-2 to TRBJ2-3; a possible D gene is TRBD1 (5 bases). The germline gives CDR1 SGHAT, CDR2 FQNNGV. The ends were cut back, 4 bases at V and 2 bases at J, with 19 bases in the middle. The CDR3 runs 17 residues. CDR3 amino acids: CASSSFGLQELTDTQYF. As DNA, the CDR3 is TGTGCCAGCAGCTCTTTCGGGCTACAGGAGCTCACAGATACGCAGTATTTT. Full variable domain (rest looked up from reference TRBV11-2 and TRBJ2-3): EAGVAQSPRYKIIEKRQSVAFWCNPISGHATLYWYQQILGQGPKLLIQFQNNGVVDDSQLPKDRFSAERLKGVDSTLKIQPAKLEDSAVYLCASSSFGLQELTDTQYFGPGTRLTVL.

This clonotype was detected ten times or more. The rearrangement uses TRBV20-1 and TRBJ2-3; D unclear. Germline assignment: CDR1 DFQATT and CDR2 SNEGSKA (reference sequence). V was shortened by 2 bases and J by 5 bases, with 5 bases between the two germline ends. The CDR3 is 11 amino acids. The CDR3 DNA reads as TGCAGTGCTAGATTCGTAGATACGCAGTATTTT. Protein product: CSARFVDTQYF.

This clonotype was seen only a few times. This sequence joins TRBV15 and TRBJ2-1, with 8 nucleotides matching TRBD2. This CDR3 has 14 amino acids. J was trimmed by 4 bases and V by 5 bases; bases with no gene match: 4. The germline V gene encodes CDR1 LNHNV and CDR2 YYDKDF (reference sequence). The CDR3 bases are TGTGCCACCAGCCGGGGGGGCTCATACAATGAGCAGTTCTTC. Protein sequence: CATSRGGSYNEQFF.

This clonotype came up many times. J is TRBJ2-3 and V is TRBV4-1; tentative D call: TRBD1 (5 bases). CDR1 and CDR2 from the germline V gene are MGHRA and YSYEKL. The CDR3 spans 15 residues. Trimming stripped 0 bases from V and 7 bases from J, with 14 bases between. The CDR3 DNA follows: TGCGCCAGCAGCCAAGAGGACACGTACCTAAATACGCAGTATTTT. Translated: CASSQEDTYLNTQYF.

This clonotype was detected a few times. Its ends do not fully match the called genes, so a read error is possible. This chain joins TRBV12-3 or TRBV12-4 and TRBJ2-6; tentative D call: TRBD2 (6 bases). The CDR3 is 13 residues long. CDR3 region: CASSSSGGNVLTF. The DNA for the CDR3 is TGTGCCAGCAGTTCTTCCGGGGGCAACGTCCTGACTTTC.

The chain employs TRBV7-2 and TRBJ1-2; D ambiguous. CDR3 length: 15 amino acids. Trimming shortened V by 1 base and J by 4 bases, and 13 bases separated the two germline ends. The germline gives CDR1 SGHTA, CDR2 FQGNSA. CDR3 residues: CASSLVPIDLYGYTF. CDR3 coding DNA: TGTGCCAGCAGCTTAGTCCCGATCGACCTCTATGGCTACACCTTC.

This clonotype was counted at least ten times. V gene TRBV6-2 or TRBV6-3 combines with J gene TRBJ1-5, with 9 bases identical to TRBD1. The germline V gene encodes CDR1 MNHEY and CDR2 SVGEGT. Germline trimming cut 8 bases from V and 3 bases from J; bases unmatched to any gene: 11. This CDR3 has 16 amino acids. The CDR3 loop is CASRRDRGILNQPQHF. DNA for the CDR3: TGTGCCAGCCGTCGAGACAGGGGGATTCTCAATCAGCCCCAGCATTTT.

V and J are TRBV12-3 or TRBV12-4 and TRBJ2-7, with TRBD1 matching over 9 bases. Trimming cost V 5 bases and J 6 bases; bases outside gene matches: 8. The CDR3 contains 14 residues. DNA of the CDR3: TGTGCCAGCAGTACACAGGGGGCAAGGGCCGAGCAGTACTTC. Translation gives CASSTQGARAEQYF.

This clonotype was recorded at least ten times. The rearrangement joins TRBV7-2 to TRBJ2-2; 7 bases are shared with TRBD2. The CDR3 covers 17 residues. The germline V gene encodes CDR1 SGHTA and CDR2 FQGNSA. Germline trimming cut 2 bases from V and 0 bases from J; bases unmatched to any gene: 6. CDR3 in amino acids: CASSLRVGLTNTGELFF. CDR3 DNA: TGTGCCAGCAGCTTACGGGTGGGACTAACGAACACCGGGGAGCTGTTTTTT.

The gene calls are TRBV3-1 and TRBJ2-3; TRBD1 or TRBD2 may be the D gene (5 bases each). Germline V lookup: CDR1 LGHDT, CDR2 YNNKEL (reference sequence). This CDR3 has 16 amino acids. The V and J ends lost 3 bases and 2 bases respectively, with 15 bases between them. CDR3 bases: TGTGCCAGCAGCCAGGCGTCGTTCGGGACCACAGATACGCAGTATTTT. It codes for CASSQASFGTTDTQYF.

This clonotype was counted ten times or more. The chain combines TRBV28 with TRBJ1-5, with D perhaps matching TRBD1 (5 bases). Trimming took off 3 bases at V and 8 bases at J, with 14 bases between the two ends. Germline V gives CDR1 MDHEN, CDR2 SYDVKM. This CDR3 has 14 amino acids. CDR3 in DNA: TGTGCCAGCAGTTTGGGCAGGGCGGGCGAGCCCCAGCATTTT. Protein product: CASSLGRAGEPQHF. Supplemented by reference TRBV28 and TRBJ1-5, the full variable domain reads DVKVTQSSRYLVKRTGEKVFLECVQDMDHENMFWYRQDPGLGLRLIYFSYDVKMKEKGDIPEGYSVSREKKERFSLILESASTNQTSMYLCASSLGRAGEPQHFGDGTRLSIL.

The rearrangement uses TRBV27 and TRBJ1-1; no definite D call. The V and J ends lost 7 bases and 0 bases respectively, with 9 bases between them. This CDR3 spans 13 amino acids. Germline CDR1 reads MNHEY; CDR2 reads SMNVEV (reference sequence). CDR3 sequence reads: CASINGLNTEAFF. The DNA for the CDR3 is TGTGCCAGCATTAACGGACTGAACACTGAAGCTTTCTTT.

The sample holds many counts of this clonotype. The J gene is TRBJ1-6, the V gene TRBV5-1; 7 nucleotides match TRBD1. V dropped 5 bases and J dropped 7; count of bases not matched to a gene: 6. Germline V lookup: CDR1 SGHRS, CDR2 YFSETQ. The CDR3 is 14 residues long. CDR3 coding DNA: TGCGCCAGCAGAACCGGGACAGCAAATTCACCCCTCCACTTT. Protein: CASRTGTANSPLHF.

This clonotype was observed a few times. The rearrangement uses TRBV20-1 and TRBJ2-1, with a possible D match to TRBD2 (5 bases). This CDR3 is built from 12 residues. Germline V gene sequence: CDR1 DFQATT, CDR2 SNEGSKA (reference sequence). The germline V and J ends were trimmed by 7 bases and 8 bases, with 15 bases remaining between them. The CDR3, as DNA: TGCAGTGGACGGACTTTAGGCCATGAGCAGTTCTTC. Translating it yields CSGRTLGHEQFF.

The chain joins TRBV7-2 to TRBJ2-2, with 8 positions matching TRBD1. Germline loops: CDR1 SGHTA, CDR2 FQGNSA. V shed 6 bases and J 4 bases; nucleotides not matched to a gene: 7. The CDR3 consists of 15 residues. The DNA of the CDR3 is TGTGCCAGCAGGATTGACAGGGGAGCCACCGGGGAGCTGTTTTTT. It translates to CASRIDRGATGELFF.

In this sample, this clonotype turned up a few times. The rearrangement links TRBV6-5 to TRBJ2-1; D is unresolved. Germline V gives CDR1 MNHEY, CDR2 SVGAGI. V was cut by 2 bases and J by 2 bases, with 10 bases left in between. CDR3 length equals 15 residues. The CDR3 DNA follows: TGTGCCAGCAGTTACGGGCAGAACCCCTACAATGAGCAGTTCTTC. Translation: CASSYGQNPYNEQFF.

The rearrangement links TRBV29-1 to TRBJ2-3; 7 bases are a match to TRBD2. The CDR3 has 11 amino acids. The germline gives CDR1 SQVTM, CDR2 ANQGSEA. Unmatched junction bases numbered 2, after V lost 6 bases and J lost 5 bases. CDR3 sequence: CSVKRGDTQYF. DNA for the CDR3: TGCAGCGTCAAGCGGGGAGATACGCAGTATTTT.

The rearrangement uses TRBV7-8 and TRBJ2-7; 7 nucleotides line up with TRBD1. The CDR3 is 14 amino acids. J lost 4 bases, V lost 5 bases, and 8 bases had no gene match. Per germline, CDR1 SGHVS and CDR2 FQNEAQ. The CDR3 nucleotides read TGTGCCAGCAGCCCGACAGGGTCGGGGTACGAGCAGTACGTC. Amino acid sequence: CASSPTGSGYEQYV.

This clonotype was counted at least ten times. The chain combines TRBV12-3 or TRBV12-4 with TRBJ2-3; the D is unclear. V was cut by 5 bases and J by 11 bases, with 11 bases left in between. The CDR3 totals 11 residues. The chain's CDR3 is CASSILRLQYF. The CDR3 DNA is TGTGCCAGCAGTATACTTAGGCTGCAGTATTTT.

J is TRBJ1-3 and V is TRBV7-9, with a possible D match to TRBD1 (5 bases). This CDR3 is 14 amino acids long. CDR1 SEHNR and CDR2 FQNEAQ come from the germline V gene (reference sequence). V shed 10 bases and J shed 4 bases, with 17 bases lying between them. The CDR3 nucleotides are TGTGCCACCGGAGTAGGGGCCTTGGGAAACACCATATATTTT. This encodes CATGVGALGNTIYF.

The sample holds a few counts of this clonotype. V is TRBV7-2 and J is TRBJ2-5; 10 bases are a match to TRBD2. Germline trimming cut 5 bases from V and 5 bases from J; bases unmatched to any gene: 14. Germline V gene sequence: CDR1 SGHTA, CDR2 FQGNSA. The CDR3 length is 17 residues. The CDR3 spells CASSPLAGADWTETQYF. In DNA form, the CDR3 reads TGTGCCAGCAGCCCCCTAGCGGGAGCCGACTGGACGGAGACCCAGTACTTC. Full variable domain (missing parts from reference TRBV7-2 and TRBJ2-5): GAGVSQSPSNKVTEKGKDVELRCDPISGHTALYWYRQSLGQGLEFLIYFQGNSAPDKSGLPSDRFSAERTGGSVSTLTIQRTQQEDSAVYLCASSPLAGADWTETQYFGPGTRLLVL.

This clonotype showed up just a few times. The chain joins TRBV4-3 to TRBJ2-1; D is perhaps TRBD1 or TRBD2 (5 bases each). With 1 base removed from V and 2 bases from J, the gap between germline ends came to 21 bases. Germline V gives CDR1 LGHNA, CDR2 YSLEER. This CDR3 contains 19 residues. CDR3 region: CASSQVMGLEGHPYNEQFF. Here the CDR3 DNA reads TGCGCCAGCAGCCAAGTGATGGGTCTTGAGGGGCACCCCTACAATGAGCAGTTCTTC.